This T cell receptor (beta chain) was observed in a study of control samples from healthy donors and cancer patients. Sequenced by immunoSEQ multiplex PCR; TCRdb stores in-frame clones only, minus some. The sample includes approximately 190,000 clones. This CDR3 region has 12 residues. Germline CDR1 reads MNHEY; CDR2 reads SVGAGI. Trimming removed 5 bases at V and 10 bases at J, with 14 bases between. The V and J genes are TRBV6-5 and TRBJ1-2; D possibly corresponds to TRBD1 (6 bases). The receptor comes from a woman aged 30 to 39 in good health. Sequencing was performed on blood. CDR3 DNA sequence: TGTGCCAGCAGTAGGAACAGGGACGACTACACCTTC. It is translated as CASSRNRDDYTF.